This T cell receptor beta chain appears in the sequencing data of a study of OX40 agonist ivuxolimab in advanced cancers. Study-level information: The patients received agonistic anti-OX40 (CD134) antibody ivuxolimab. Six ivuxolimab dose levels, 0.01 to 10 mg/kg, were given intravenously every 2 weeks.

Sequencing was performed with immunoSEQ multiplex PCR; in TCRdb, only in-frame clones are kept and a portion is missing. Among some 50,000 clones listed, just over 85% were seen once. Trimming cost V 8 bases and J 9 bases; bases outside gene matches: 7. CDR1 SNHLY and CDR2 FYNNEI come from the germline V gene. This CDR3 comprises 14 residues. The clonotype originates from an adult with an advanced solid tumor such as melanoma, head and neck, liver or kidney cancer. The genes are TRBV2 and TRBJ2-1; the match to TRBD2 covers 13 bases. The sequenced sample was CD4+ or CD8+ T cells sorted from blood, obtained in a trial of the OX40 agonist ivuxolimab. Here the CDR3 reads CASGALAGGGEQFF. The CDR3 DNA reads TGTGCCAGCGGGGCACTAGCGGGAGGGGGTGAGCAGTTCTTC. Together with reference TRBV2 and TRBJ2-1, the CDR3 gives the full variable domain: EPEVTQTPSHQVTQMGQEVILRCVPISNHLYFYWYRQILGQKVEFLVSFYNNEISEKSEIFDDQFSVERPDGSNFTLKIRSTKLEDSAMYFCASGALAGGGEQFFGPGTRLTVL.